These T cell receptor beta chains were read from a single sample in a study of cytomegalovirus exposure and HLA in healthy donors. Method: immunoSEQ multiplex PCR; TCRdb's copy keeps in-frame clones and lacks some. The sample data list roughly 34,000 clones. Sequenced material: PBMCs. These receptors came from a woman between 40 and 55 years old in good health and CMV-seropositive. CDR3s include the opening cysteine and the closing phenylalanine or tryptophan. A D gene is named only where the DNA matches it firmly.

>TRBV7-3|TRBJ2-3|TRBD2
TGTGCCAGCAGCTCTAGCGGGATTGGGACAGATACGCAGTATTTT
CASSSSGIGTDTQYF
>TRBV9|TRBJ2-1|NA
TGTGCCAGCAGAGTAACCGGCAATGAGCAGTTCTTC
CASRVTGNEQFF
>TRBV6-4|TRBJ2-7|TRBD1
TGTGCCAGCTGTGGAGCCGGGACAGATCCCTACGAGCAGTACTTC
CASCGAGTDPYEQYF
>TRBV7-2|TRBJ1-5|NA
TGTGCCAGCAGCCCCCCTGGCGGATCTCAGCCCCAGCATTTT
CASSPPGGSQPQHF
>TRBV9|TRBJ2-7|TRBD2
TGTGCCAGCAGCGCGACTAGCGGGAGGGAGGACGAGCAGTACTTC
CASSATSGREDEQYF
>TRBV7-2|TRBJ1-2|NA
TGTGCCAGCAGCTTAGGGGGGGGCGGGTTTTTCGACTATGGCTACACCTTC
CASSLGGGGFFDYGYTF
>TRBV15|TRBJ1-5|TRBD1
TGTGCCACCAGCGAACAGGGGCTAGGCAATCAGCCCCAGCATTTT
CATSEQGLGNQPQHF
>TRBV6-6|TRBJ2-7|TRBD2
TGTGCCAGCAAAGGGACTAGCGCTTCCTACGAGCAGTACTTC
CASKGTSASYEQYF
>TRBV2|TRBJ2-7|TRBD2
TGTGCCAGCAGGTGGCGGGAGCTGGGGGGATACGAGCAGTACTTC
CASRWRELGGYEQYF
>TRBV6-5|TRBJ2-7|TRBD2
TGTGCCAGCAGCACCGGGACTAGCTCCTACGAGCAGTACTTC
CASSTGTSSYEQYF
>TRBV6-1|TRBJ2-7|NA
TGTGCCAGCAGTGAAGAGGATCTACACGGCGGTACCTACGAGCAGTACTTC
CASSEEDLHGGTYEQYF
>TRBV18|TRBJ1-4|NA
TGTGCCAGCTCCCGCGGCGAGAATGAAAAACTGTTTTTT
CASSRGENEKLFF
>TRBV19|TRBJ2-3|TRBD2
TGTGCCAGTAGTCAACGGACTAGCGGGGACACAGATACGCAGTATTTT
CASSQRTSGDTDTQYF
>TRBV6-7|TRBJ2-7|TRBD2
TGTGCCAGCACTGGGACACATAGGGGCGACGGAACTAGCGGGAGTAACTACGAGCAGTACTTC
CASTGTHRGDGTSGSNYEQYF
>TRBV5-4|TRBJ2-5|NA
TGTGCCAGCAGCTTGACGGGAATCCGGGAGACCCAGTACTTC
CASSLTGIRETQYF
>TRBV5-6|TRBJ2-6|TRBD1
TGTGCCAGCAGCTTGGTGGGACAGGGGACCTCTGGGGCCAACGTCCTGACTTTC
CASSLVGQGTSGANVLTF
>TRBV11-1|TRBJ2-3|NA
TGTGCCAGCAGCTTAGACAGGGTCGAGACAGATACGCAGTATTTT
CASSLDRVETDTQYF
>TRBV6-5|TRBJ2-7|TRBD2
TGTGCCAGCAATAGGGGACTAGGTTACGAGCAGTACTTC
CASNRGLGYEQYF
>TRBV5-1|TRBJ2-7|TRBD2
TGCGCCAGCAGCCTGGCGAGCGGGAGCCCCAACGAGCAGTACTTC
CASSLASGSPNEQYF
>TRBV30|TRBJ2-1|NA
TGTGCCTGGACCCCTAGTGCCGATGAGCAGTTCTTC
CAWTPSADEQFF
>TRBV29-1|TRBJ2-7|NA
TGCAGCGTAGGTAGCGGCGCCGAGCAGTACTTC
CSVGSGAEQYF
>TRBV30|TRBJ2-5|NA
TGTGCCTGGAACACCGACCCCGGGATGGAGACCCAGTACTTC
CAWNTDPGMETQYF
>TRBV9|TRBJ2-3|TRBD1
TGTGCCAGCAGCGAGAGGACAGGCGCAGATACGCAGTATTTT
CASSERTGADTQYF
>TRBV6-6|TRBJ2-7|NA
TGTGCCAGCAGTTACTCGGGCGAATCCCAATCGTTCGAGCAGTACTTC
CASSYSGESQSFEQYF
>TRBV5-1|TRBJ2-7|NA
TGCGCCAGCAGTGGACAGACAGCCTACGAGCAGTACTTC
CASSGQTAYEQYF
>TRBV6-6|TRBJ1-2|NA
TGTGCCAGCAGTGACCGACAGGACTATGGCTACACCTTC
CASSDRQDYGYTF
>TRBV30|TRBJ2-2|TRBD1
TGTGCCTGGACTAAAACGACAGGGGGAACCGGGGAGCTGTTTTTT
CAWTKTTGGTGELFF
>TRBV5-1|TRBJ2-3|TRBD1
TGCGCCAGCAGCTTGAGGCAGGGGGCAGATAAGCAGTATTTT
CASSLRQGADKQYF
>TRBV6-5|TRBJ2-7|TRBD1
TGTGCCAGCAGAATCGGGACAGGGGAAGGCTACGAGCAGTACTTC
CASRIGTGEGYEQYF
>TRBV9|TRBJ2-1|TRBD2
TGTGCCAGCAGCTTCCGAGGGGCGGGAGGGGCGAACAATGAGCAGTTCTTC
CASSFRGAGGANNEQFF
>TRBV29-1|TRBJ2-7|NA
TGCAGCGTTGAAGGGAGCTACGAGCAGTACTTC
CSVEGSYEQYF
>TRBV11-2|TRBJ1-5|NA
TGTGCCAGCAGCTTAGATTGGCAGGGCCCCCAGCATTTT
CASSLDWQGPQHF
>TRBV20-1|TRBJ2-5|NA
TGCAGTGCCAGTAAACAAGAGACCCAGTACTTC
CSASKQETQYF
>TRBV11-1|TRBJ1-5|NA
TGTGCCAGCAGCGGGACACCTCCTAGCAATCAGCCCCAGCATTTT
CASSGTPPSNQPQHF
>TRBV7-6|TRBJ1-1|NA
TGTGCCAGCACCCTAGACGGCAGTATCTCTGAAGCTTTCTTT
CASTLDGSISEAFF
>TRBV5-5|TRBJ2-7|TRBD2
TGTGCCAGCAGCTTAATGCGGGACTACCGCTACGAGCAGTACTTC
CASSLMRDYRYEQYF
>TRBV7-9|TRBJ2-7|NA
TGTGCCAGCAGCGACCAGGGTGTTGGTTACGAGCAGTACTTC
CASSDQGVGYEQYF
>TRBV14|TRBJ2-7|TRBD1
TGTGCCAGCGGTCAGGGACAGGCACTCTACGAGCAGTACTTC
CASGQGQALYEQYF
>TRBV25-1|TRBJ2-1|TRBD2
TGTGCCAGCAGTGGAAGGACTAGCGGGATCAATGAGCAGTTCTTC
CASSGRTSGINEQFF
>TRBV15|TRBJ2-3|NA
TGTGCCACCAGCAGAAGGGCCATGCGCGGGGCCCACGATACGCAGTATTTT
CATSRRAMRGAHDTQYF
>TRBV6-6|TRBJ2-1|TRBD2
TGTGCCAGCAGTTTCGTAGCGGGAGCCCATGAGCAGTTCTTC
CASSFVAGAHEQFF
>TRBV10-3|TRBJ1-1|NA
TGTGCCATCAGTGAAGGGGGGGACACTGAAGCTTTCTTT
CAISEGGDTEAFF